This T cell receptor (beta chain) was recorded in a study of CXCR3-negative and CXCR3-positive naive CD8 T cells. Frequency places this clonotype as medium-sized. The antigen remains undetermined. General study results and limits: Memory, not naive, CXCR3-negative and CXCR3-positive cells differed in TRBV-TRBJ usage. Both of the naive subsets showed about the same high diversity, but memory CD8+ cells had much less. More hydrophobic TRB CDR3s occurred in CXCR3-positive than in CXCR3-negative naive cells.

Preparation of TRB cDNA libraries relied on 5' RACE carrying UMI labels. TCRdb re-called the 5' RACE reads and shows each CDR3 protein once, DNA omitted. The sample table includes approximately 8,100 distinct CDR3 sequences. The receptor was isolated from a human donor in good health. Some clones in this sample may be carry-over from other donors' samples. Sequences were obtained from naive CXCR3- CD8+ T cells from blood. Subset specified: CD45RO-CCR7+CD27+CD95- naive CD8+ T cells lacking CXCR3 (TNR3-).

The CDR3 spells CASSPEAVYEQFF. The chain couples TRBV7-8 to TRBJ2-1; TCRdb gives TRBD2 as the D gene, but with no DNA this cannot be confirmed. The CDR3 length is 13 residues. Looked up from germline, CDR1 is SGHVS and CDR2 is FQNEAQ.